Below are 13 T cell receptor beta chains sequenced from a single sample in a study of post-analysis software for immune sequencing data. These receptors' targets are unknown. Broader study findings: Patients used about 5 TRBV segments, including TRBV5-6, TRBV5-1 and TRBV20-1, more often than controls.

cDNA libraries of TCR beta carried unique molecular identifiers. Each CDR3 protein gets one entry after TCRdb re-called the PCR reads with MiXCR. The data hold fewer than 850,000 distinct CDR3 sequences, with less than 35% observed a single time. Input material: blood. The receptors originated from a girl aged 5 to 17 with multiple sclerosis.

The rearrangement links TRBV20-1 to TRBJ2-5; D not resolved. This CDR3 has 15 amino acids. Trimming stripped 0 bases from V and 1 base from J, with 12 bases between. Germline CDR1 is DFQATT and CDR2 is SNEGSKA (reference sequence). DNA for the CDR3: TGCAGTGCTAGAGACAGGACCGTCGGCCAAGAGACCCAGTACTTC. This encodes CSARDRTVGQETQYF.

The gene calls are TRBV20-1 and TRBJ2-3; 9 bases agree with TRBD2. The germline CDR1 and CDR2 sequences are DFQATT and SNEGSKA (reference sequence). CDR3 length equals 14 residues. For the CDR3, the DNA is TGCAGCGCGGCGGGCGGGAGGGCCGTAGATACGCAGTATTTT. Amino acids: CSAAGGRAVDTQYF.

This clonotype showed up just a few times. The chain employs TRBV6-4 and TRBJ2-1, with D tentatively TRBD2 (6 bases). The CDR3 totals 15 residues. CDR1 and CDR2 (germline): MRHNA, SNTAGT. V lost 0 bases and J lost 4, with 10 bases in between. The CDR3 sequence is CASSDSPSEYNEQFF. The CDR3 region has the DNA TGTGCCAGCAGTGACTCGCCTAGCGAGTACAATGAGCAGTTCTTC.

The rearrangement joins TRBV18 to TRBJ2-3, with D tentatively TRBD2 (6 bases). Trimming removed 6 bases from V and 0 bases from J, with 16 bases in between. CDR3 length: 16 amino acids. CDR1 is KGHSH and CDR2 is LQKENI in the germline V gene. CDR3 sequence (DNA): TGTGCCAGCTCCCCGTCCATGGGGGGAAGCACAGATACGCAGTATTTT. Translating it yields CASSPSMGGSTDTQYF.

This clonotype was found many times. The genes are TRBV28 and TRBJ2-7, with TRBD2 identical over 7 bases. CDR3 length: 12 amino acids. Germline V gene data show CDR1 as MDHEN and CDR2 as SYDVKM. With 11 bases clipped from V and 4 bases from J, the junction kept 8 bases outside the gene matches. CDR3 amino acids: CACGTGLYEQYF. CDR3 DNA: TGTGCCTGCGGGACGGGACTATACGAGCAGTACTTC.

V is TRBV20-1 and J is TRBJ1-2; TRBD1 is a possible D gene (6 bases). Germline CDR1 DFQATT, CDR2 SNEGSKA (reference sequence). The V end was cut by 0 bases, the J end by 5 bases, with 13 bases between. The CDR3 runs to 14 residues. CDR3 in amino acids: CSARDGGAGYGYTF. CDR3 sequence (DNA): TGCAGTGCTAGAGATGGGGGGGCTGGGTATGGCTACACCTTC.

This chain joins TRBV4-1 and TRBJ2-7; weak D call: TRBD1 (5 bases). There are 13 residues in the CDR3. Germline lookup yields CDR1 MGHRA and CDR2 YSYEKL. With 3 bases removed from V and 3 bases from J, the gap between germline ends came to 9 bases. This CDR3 reads CASSQIQVYEQYF. The CDR3 nucleotides are TGCGCCAGCAGCCAGATACAGGTCTACGAGCAGTACTTC.

This clonotype appeared a few times. The V and J genes are TRBV4-1 and TRBJ1-1; D unclear. Germline V gene lookup returns CDR1 MGHRA and CDR2 YSYEKL. Trimming took off 4 bases at V and 0 bases at J, with 21 bases between the two ends. The CDR3 covers 18 residues. The CDR3 DNA follows: TGCGCCAGCAGCCGCTTAGAGGCGGAAAGTAAAGTGAACACTGAAGCTTTCTTT. Translation gives CASSRLEAESKVNTEAFF.

The chain carries TRBV12-5 and TRBJ1-1; D gene ambiguous. Looked up from germline, CDR1 is LGHNT and CDR2 is FRNRAP. The CDR3 extends over 13 amino acids. The V end was cut by 1 base, the J end by 1 base, with 4 bases between. DNA of the CDR3: TGTGCTAGTGGTTTGGAGGGGAACACTGAAGCTTTCTTT. Translation: CASGLEGNTEAFF.

The chain joins TRBV28 to TRBJ2-5, with D possibly TRBD2 on 6 matching bases. This CDR3 contains 15 residues. Trimming removed 4 bases from V and 3 bases from J, with 15 bases in between. Germline CDR1 reads MDHEN; CDR2 reads SYDVKM. CDR3 amino acids: CASSSRWASEETQYF. The CDR3 DNA is TGTGCCAGCAGTTCACGATGGGCTAGCGAAGAGACCCAGTACTTC.

This clonotype has just a few counts. This chain connects TRBV7-2 to TRBJ2-1, with D perhaps matching TRBD1 or TRBD2 (6 bases each). This CDR3 is built from 16 residues. Trimming removed 0 bases at V and 11 bases at J, with 20 bases between. CDR1 and CDR2 (germline): SGHTA, FQGNSA. The CDR3 DNA reads as TGTGCCAGCAGCTTAGCGGGGGGCCCATCTACAATGCAGCAGTTCTTC. Protein: CASSLAGGPSTMQQFF.

A few counts support this clonotype. The rearrangement uses TRBV4-2 and TRBJ2-2; possibly TRBD2 for D (5 bases). This CDR3 contains 15 residues. Looked up from germline, CDR1 is LGHNA and CDR2 is YNFKEQ. Trimming left V 4 bases short and J 1 base short, with 10 bases between. CDR3 loop: CASSPTEGNTGELFF. Here the CDR3 DNA reads TGTGCCAGCAGCCCTACCGAGGGGAACACCGGGGAGCTGTTTTTT.

The chain recombines TRBV11-2 with TRBJ2-7; 7 bases agree with TRBD2. The CDR3 extends over 13 amino acids. Germline V lookup: CDR1 SGHAT, CDR2 FQNNGV. V gave up 5 bases and J gave up 3 bases; unmatched junction bases: 4. CDR3 nucleotides: TGTGCCAGCAGCCCTTGGACTAGCTACGAGCAGTACTTC. Translated: CASSPWTSYEQYF.